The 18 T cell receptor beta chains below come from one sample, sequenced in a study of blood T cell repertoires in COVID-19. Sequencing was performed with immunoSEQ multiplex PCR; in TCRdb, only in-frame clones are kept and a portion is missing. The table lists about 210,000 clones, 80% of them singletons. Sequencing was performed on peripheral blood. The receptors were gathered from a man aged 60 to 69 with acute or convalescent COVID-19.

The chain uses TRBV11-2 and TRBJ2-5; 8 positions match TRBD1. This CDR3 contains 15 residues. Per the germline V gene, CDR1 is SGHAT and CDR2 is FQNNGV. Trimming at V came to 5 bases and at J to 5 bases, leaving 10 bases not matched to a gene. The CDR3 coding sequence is TGTGCCAGCAGCACCATGTCCGGGACAGGCGAGACCCAGTACTTC. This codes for CASSTMSGTGETQYF.

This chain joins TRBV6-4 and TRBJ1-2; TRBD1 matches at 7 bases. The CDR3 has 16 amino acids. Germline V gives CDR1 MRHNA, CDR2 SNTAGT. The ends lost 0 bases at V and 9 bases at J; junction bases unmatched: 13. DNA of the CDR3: TGTGCCAGCAGTGACTCGATCCGGACAGGTCTTAGGAGCTACACCTTC. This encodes CASSDSIRTGLRSYTF.

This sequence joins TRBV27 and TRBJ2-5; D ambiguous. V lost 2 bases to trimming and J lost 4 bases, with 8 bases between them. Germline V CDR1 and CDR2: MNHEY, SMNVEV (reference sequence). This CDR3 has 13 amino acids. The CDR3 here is CASSLVPRETQYF. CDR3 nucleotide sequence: TGTGCCAGCAGTTTAGTGCCTAGAGAGACCCAGTACTTC.

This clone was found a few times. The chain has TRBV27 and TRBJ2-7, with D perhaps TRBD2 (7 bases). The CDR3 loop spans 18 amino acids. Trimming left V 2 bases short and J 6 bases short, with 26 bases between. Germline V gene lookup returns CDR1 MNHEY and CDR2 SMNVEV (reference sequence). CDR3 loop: CASSLGGGLLRGASEQYF. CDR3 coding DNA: TGTGCCAGCAGTTTAGGCGGGGGCTTACTCAGGGGAGCCAGCGAGCAGTACTTC.

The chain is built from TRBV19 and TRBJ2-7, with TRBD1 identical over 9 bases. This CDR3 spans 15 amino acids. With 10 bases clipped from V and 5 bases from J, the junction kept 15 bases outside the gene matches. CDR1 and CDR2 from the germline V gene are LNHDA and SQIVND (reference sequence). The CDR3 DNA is TGTGCCACCTTTCTTTCGGGACAGGGAGGAAACGAGCAGTACTTC. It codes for CATFLSGQGGNEQYF.

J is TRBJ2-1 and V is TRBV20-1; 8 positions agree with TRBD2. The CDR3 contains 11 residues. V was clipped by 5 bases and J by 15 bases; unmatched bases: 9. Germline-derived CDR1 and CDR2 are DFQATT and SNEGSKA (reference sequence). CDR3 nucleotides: TGCAGTGCTGCTCGGACTAGCTGGGCGTTCTTC. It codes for CSAARTSWAFF.

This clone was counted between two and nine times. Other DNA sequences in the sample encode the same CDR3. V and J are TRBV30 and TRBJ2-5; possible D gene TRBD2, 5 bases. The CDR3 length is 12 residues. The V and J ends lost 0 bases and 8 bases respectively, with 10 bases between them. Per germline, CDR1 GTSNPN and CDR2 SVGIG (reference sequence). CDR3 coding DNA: TGTGCCTGGAGTGTACAACGGGAAACCCAGTACTTC. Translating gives CAWSVQRETQYF.

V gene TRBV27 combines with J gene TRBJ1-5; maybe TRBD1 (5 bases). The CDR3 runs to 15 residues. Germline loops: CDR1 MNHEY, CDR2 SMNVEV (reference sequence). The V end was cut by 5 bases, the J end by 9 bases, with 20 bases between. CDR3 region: CASSQGSGVFLPQHF. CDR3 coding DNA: TGTGCCAGCAGTCAGGGAAGTGGCGTTTTTCTGCCCCAGCATTTT.

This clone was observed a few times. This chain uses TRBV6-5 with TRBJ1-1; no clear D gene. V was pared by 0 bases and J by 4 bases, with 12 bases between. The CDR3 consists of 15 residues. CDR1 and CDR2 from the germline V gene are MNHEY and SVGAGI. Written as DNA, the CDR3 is TGTGCCAGCAGTTACTCGAGGTCCAGAGGCACTGAAGCTTTCTTT. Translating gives CASSYSRSRGTEAFF.

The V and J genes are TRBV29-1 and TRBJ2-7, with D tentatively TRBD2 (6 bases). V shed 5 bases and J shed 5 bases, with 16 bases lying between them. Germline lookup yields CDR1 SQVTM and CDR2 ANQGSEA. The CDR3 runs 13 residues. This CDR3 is CSVQSGFGNEQYF. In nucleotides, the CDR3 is TGCAGCGTTCAGAGCGGGTTCGGCAACGAGCAGTACTTC.

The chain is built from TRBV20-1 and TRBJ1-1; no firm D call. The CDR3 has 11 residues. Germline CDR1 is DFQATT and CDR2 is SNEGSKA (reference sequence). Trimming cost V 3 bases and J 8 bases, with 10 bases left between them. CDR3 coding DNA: TGCAGTGCTAGTAGTGTAGCCGAAGCTTTCTTT. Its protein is CSASSVAEAFF.

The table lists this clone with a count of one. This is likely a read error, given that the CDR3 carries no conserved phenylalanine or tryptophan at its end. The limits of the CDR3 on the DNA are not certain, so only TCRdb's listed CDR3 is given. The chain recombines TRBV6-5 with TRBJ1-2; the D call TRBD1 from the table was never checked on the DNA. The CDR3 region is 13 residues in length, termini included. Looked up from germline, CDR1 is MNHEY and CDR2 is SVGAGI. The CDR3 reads CASSAILSGVREV.

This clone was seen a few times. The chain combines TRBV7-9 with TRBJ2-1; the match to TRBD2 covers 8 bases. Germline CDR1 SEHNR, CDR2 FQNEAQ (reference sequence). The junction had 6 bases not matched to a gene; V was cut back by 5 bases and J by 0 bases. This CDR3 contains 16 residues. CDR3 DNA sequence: TGTGCCAGCAGCCCCCAAACTAGCGGCTCCTACAATGAGCAGTTCTTC. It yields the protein CASSPQTSGSYNEQFF. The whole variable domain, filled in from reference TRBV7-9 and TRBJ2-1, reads DTGVSQNPRHKITKRGQNVTFRCDPISEHNRLYWYRQTLGQGPEFLTYFQNEAQLEKSRLLSDRFSAERPKGSFSTLEIQRTEQGDSAMYLCASSPQTSGSYNEQFFGPGTRLTVL.

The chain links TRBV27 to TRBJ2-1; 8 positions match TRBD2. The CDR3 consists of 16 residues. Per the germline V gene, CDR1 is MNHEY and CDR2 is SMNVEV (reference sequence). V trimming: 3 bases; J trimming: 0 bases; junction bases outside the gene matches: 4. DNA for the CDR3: TGTGCCAGCAGTTTCCCGAGCGGGGGCTCCTACAATGAGCAGTTCTTC. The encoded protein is CASSFPSGGSYNEQFF.

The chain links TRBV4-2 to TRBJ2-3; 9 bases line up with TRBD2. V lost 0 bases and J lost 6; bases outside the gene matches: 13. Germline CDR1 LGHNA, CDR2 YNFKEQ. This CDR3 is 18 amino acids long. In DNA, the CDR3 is TGTGCCAGCAGCCAAGATGGGTCGCGGGAGGGCCAAGGGGATACGCAGTATTTT. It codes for CASSQDGSREGQGDTQYF.

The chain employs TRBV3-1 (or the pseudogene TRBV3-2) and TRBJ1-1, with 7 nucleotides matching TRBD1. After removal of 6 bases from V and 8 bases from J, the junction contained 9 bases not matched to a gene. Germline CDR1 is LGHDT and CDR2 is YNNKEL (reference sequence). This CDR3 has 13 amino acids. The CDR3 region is CASRRQGGREAFF. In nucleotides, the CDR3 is TGTGCCAGCAGACGACAGGGCGGGAGGGAAGCTTTCTTT.

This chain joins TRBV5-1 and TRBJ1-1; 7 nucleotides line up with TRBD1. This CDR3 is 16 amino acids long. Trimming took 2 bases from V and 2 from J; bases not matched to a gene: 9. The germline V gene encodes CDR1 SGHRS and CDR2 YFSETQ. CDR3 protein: CASSFTGTAPNTEAFF. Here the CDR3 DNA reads TGCGCCAGCAGCTTCACCGGGACAGCGCCAAACACTGAAGCTTTCTTT. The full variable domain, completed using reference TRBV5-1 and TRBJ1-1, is KAGVTQTPRYLIKTRGQQVTLSCSPISGHRSVSWYQQTPGQGLQFLFEYFSETQRNKGNFPGRFSGRQFSNSRSEMNVSTLELGDSALYLCASSFTGTAPNTEAFFGQGTRLTVV.

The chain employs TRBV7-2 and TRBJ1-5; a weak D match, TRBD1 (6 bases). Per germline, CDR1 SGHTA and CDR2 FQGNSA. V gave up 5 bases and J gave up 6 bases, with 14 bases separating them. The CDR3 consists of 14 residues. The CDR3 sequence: CASSVQGEVQPQHF. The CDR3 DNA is TGTGCCAGCAGCGTACAGGGCGAGGTTCAGCCCCAGCATTTT.